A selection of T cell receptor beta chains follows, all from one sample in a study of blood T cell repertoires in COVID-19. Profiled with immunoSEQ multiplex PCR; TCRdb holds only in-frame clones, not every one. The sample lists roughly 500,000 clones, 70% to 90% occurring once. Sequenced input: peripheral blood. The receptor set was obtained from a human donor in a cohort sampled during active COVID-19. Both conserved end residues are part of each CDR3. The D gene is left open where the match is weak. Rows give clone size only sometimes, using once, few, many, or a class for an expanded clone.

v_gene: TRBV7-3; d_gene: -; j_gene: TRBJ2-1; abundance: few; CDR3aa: CASSSNGEGNEQFF; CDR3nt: TGTGCCAGCAGCTCTAACGGGGAAGGCAATGAGCAGTTCTTC
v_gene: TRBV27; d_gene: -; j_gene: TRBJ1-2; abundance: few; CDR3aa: CASSPQRGIHGYTF; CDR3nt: TGTGCCAGCAGTCCGCAAAGGGGGATTCATGGCTACACCTTC
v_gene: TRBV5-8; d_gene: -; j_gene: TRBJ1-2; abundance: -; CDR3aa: CASSGQNYGYTF; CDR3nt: TGTGCCAGCAGCGGACAGAACTATGGCTACACCTTC
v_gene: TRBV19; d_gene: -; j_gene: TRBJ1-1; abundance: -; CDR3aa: CASSNSPQGWTEAFF; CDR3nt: TGTGCCAGTAGTAACTCCCCTCAGGGGTGGACTGAAGCTTTCTTT
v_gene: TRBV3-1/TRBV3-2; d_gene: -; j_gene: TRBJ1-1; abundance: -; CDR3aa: CASSQGRDGELSDTEAFF; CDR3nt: TGTGCCAGCAGCCAAGGACGGGATGGGGAGCTGTCGGACACTGAAGCTTTCTTT
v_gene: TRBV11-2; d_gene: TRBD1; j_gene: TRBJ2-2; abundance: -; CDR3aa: CASSITGGPGTGELFF; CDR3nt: TGTGCCAGCAGTATCACAGGGGGCCCGGGGACCGGGGAGCTGTTTTTT
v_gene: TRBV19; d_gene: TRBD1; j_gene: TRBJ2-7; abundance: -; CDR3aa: CASSLRDRGYGEQYF; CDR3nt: TGTGCCAGTAGTCTCCGGGACAGGGGTTATGGCGAGCAGTACTTC
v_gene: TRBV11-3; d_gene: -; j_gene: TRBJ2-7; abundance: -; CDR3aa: CASSYSADTYEQYF; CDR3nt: TGTGCCAGCAGCTATAGCGCGGATACCTACGAGCAGTACTTC
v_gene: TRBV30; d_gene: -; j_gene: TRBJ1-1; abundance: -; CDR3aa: CAWSVGQGGTEAFF; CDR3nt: TGTGCCTGGAGTGTAGGGCAGGGAGGGACTGAAGCTTTCTTT
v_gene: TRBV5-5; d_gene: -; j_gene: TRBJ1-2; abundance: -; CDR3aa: CASSLGQGPYGYTF; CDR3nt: TGTGCCAGCAGCTTGGGGCAGGGCCCCTATGGCTACACCTTC
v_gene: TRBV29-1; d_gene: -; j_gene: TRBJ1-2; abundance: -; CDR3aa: CSVEDERWYGYTF; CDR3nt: TGCAGCGTTGAAGATGAGAGGTGGTATGGCTACACCTTC
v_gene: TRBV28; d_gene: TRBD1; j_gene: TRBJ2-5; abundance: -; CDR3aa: CASSLNRGPETQYF; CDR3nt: TGTGCCAGCAGTCTCAACAGGGGGCCAGAGACCCAGTACTTC
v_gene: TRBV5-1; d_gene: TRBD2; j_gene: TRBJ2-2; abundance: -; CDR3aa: CATGALAGGDTGELFF; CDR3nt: TGCGCCACTGGGGCTTTAGCGGGAGGCGACACCGGGGAGCTGTTTTTT
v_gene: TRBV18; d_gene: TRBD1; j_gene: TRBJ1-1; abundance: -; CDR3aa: CASSPYPTRQGRDTEAFF; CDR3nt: TGTGCCAGCTCACCGTACCCTACGCGACAGGGTCGGGACACTGAAGCTTTCTTT
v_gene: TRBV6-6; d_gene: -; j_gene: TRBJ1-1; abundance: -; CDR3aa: CASKTGLVEAFF; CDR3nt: TGTGCCAGCAAGACAGGTCTCGTTGAAGCTTTCTTT
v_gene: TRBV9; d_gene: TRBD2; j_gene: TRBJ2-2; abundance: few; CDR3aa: CASSAPSGRNTGELFF; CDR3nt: TGTGCCAGCAGCGCCCCTAGCGGGAGGAACACCGGGGAGCTGTTTTTT
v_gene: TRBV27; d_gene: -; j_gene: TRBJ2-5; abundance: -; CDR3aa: CASSSRDSQETQYF; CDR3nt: TGTGCCAGCAGTTCACGGGACTCTCAAGAGACCCAGTACTTC
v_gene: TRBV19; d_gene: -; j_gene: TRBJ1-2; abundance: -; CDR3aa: CASSISGYANYGYTF; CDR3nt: TGTGCCAGTAGTATTTCAGGTTATGCTAACTATGGCTACACCTTC
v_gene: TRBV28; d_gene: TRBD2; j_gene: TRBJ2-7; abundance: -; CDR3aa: CASSRSLLGGRDYEQYF; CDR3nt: TGTGCCAGCAGTCGCTCCCTTTTGGGCGGGAGGGACTACGAGCAGTACTTC
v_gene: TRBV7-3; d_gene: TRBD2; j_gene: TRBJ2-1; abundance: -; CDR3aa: CASSLEGTSGANEQFF; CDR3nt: TGTGCCAGCAGCTTAGAGGGGACTAGCGGAGCAAATGAGCAGTTCTTC
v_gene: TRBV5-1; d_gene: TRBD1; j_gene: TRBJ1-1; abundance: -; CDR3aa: CASSWGATGGEAFF; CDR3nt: TGCGCCAGCAGCTGGGGGGCCACAGGGGGCGAAGCTTTCTTT
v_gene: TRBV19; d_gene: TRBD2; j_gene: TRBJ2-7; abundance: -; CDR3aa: CASSALGGSSYEQYF; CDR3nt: TGTGCCAGTAGTGCCCTGGGGGGGAGCTCCTACGAGCAGTACTTC
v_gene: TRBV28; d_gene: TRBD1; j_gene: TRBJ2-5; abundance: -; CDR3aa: CASSLYHRDRGRQETQYF; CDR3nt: TGTGCCAGCAGTTTATATCATCGGGACAGGGGGCGCCAAGAGACCCAGTACTTC
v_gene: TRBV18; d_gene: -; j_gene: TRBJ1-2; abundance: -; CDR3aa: CASSPEGGQSHGYTF; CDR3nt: TGTGCCAGCTCACCAGAAGGGGGACAATCGCATGGCTACACCTTC
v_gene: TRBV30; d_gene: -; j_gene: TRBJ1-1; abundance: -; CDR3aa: CAWSLGGPEAFF; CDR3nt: TGTGCCTGGAGCCTGGGGGGTCCTGAAGCTTTCTTT